Below, 25 T cell receptor beta chains from the same sample are listed, as sequenced in a study of CD8 T cells in ankylosing spondylitis. Using its own MiXCR run on the 5' RACE reads, TCRdb lists one record per CDR3 protein. The sample shows 100,000 to 150,000 distinct CDR3 sequences, 10% to 12% of them seen only once. Input material: blood, either unsorted or a sorted T cell fraction (not recorded which). The receptors originated from a female donor with ankylosing spondylitis or in good health (not recorded which).

This clonotype was seen repeatedly, ten times or more. The chain is built from TRBV5-4 and TRBJ2-2; D is unresolved. CDR1 and CDR2 (germline): SGHNT, YYREEE (reference sequence). Trimming took 7 bases from V and 4 from J, leaving 14 bases between them. This CDR3 region has 14 residues. The CDR3 DNA follows: TGTGCCAGCCGATTAGAACGGTCCACCGGGGAGCTGTTTTTT. Its protein product is CASRLERSTGELFF.

There are many counts of this clonotype. The chain combines TRBV5-1 with TRBJ1-1; D remains unclear. This CDR3 has 15 residues. Germline lookup yields CDR1 SGHRS and CDR2 YFSETQ. V was pared by 2 bases and J by 0 bases, with 11 bases between. CDR3 DNA: TGCGCCAGCAGCTTTCCTAACGGAGTGAACACTGAAGCTTTCTTT. Translation: CASSFPNGVNTEAFF.

This clonotype has at least ten counts. CDR3 DNA: TGCGCCAGCAGCTCCACTCCGCGTGATACGCAGTATTTT. This codes for CASSSTPRDTQYF. The chain carries TRBV5-1 and TRBJ2-3; no definite D call. CDR1 and CDR2 from the germline V gene are SGHRS and YFSETQ. The CDR3 runs 13 residues. V lost 3 bases to trimming and J lost 6 bases, with 11 bases between them.

This clonotype was found many times. The chain joins TRBV5-4 to TRBJ2-7; 9 nucleotides align to TRBD2. Germline V lookup: CDR1 SGHNT, CDR2 YYREEE (reference sequence). V lost 5 bases, J lost 5 bases, and 14 bases stayed unmatched. The CDR3 covers 16 residues. Here the CDR3 DNA reads TGTGCCAGCAGTTCTAGTAGCGGGGGTTCTCTCCACGAGCAGTACTTC. This encodes CASSSSSGGSLHEQYF. Using reference TRBV5-4 and TRBJ2-7 for the parts outside the CDR3, the full variable domain is ETGVTQSPTHLIKTRGQQVTLRCSSQSGHNTVSWYQQALGQGPQFIFQYYREEENGRGNFPPRFSGLQFPNYSSELNVNALELDDSALYLCASSSSSGGSLHEQYFGPGTRLTVT.

As to this clonotype: A much larger clone lies a single base off, so this may be a read error. This rearrangement joins TRBV6-5 to TRBJ2-3; tentative D call: TRBD1 (5 bases). CDR3 size: 16 residues. Per germline, CDR1 MNHEY and CDR2 SVGAGI. The CDR3 loop is CASSYPGMSGPDMQYF. The CDR3, as DNA: TGTGCCAGCAGTTACCCAGGGATGAGTGGTCCAGATATGCAGTATTTT.

Ten or more counts support this clonotype. The chain carries TRBV7-8 and TRBJ1-2; 9 positions agree with TRBD1. V lost 4 bases and J lost 6; bases outside the gene matches: 9. The CDR3 runs to 15 residues. Germline assignment: CDR1 SGHVS and CDR2 FQNEAQ. The CDR3 reads CASSWDRVVNDGYTF. The DNA of the CDR3 is TGTGCCAGCAGCTGGGACAGGGTGGTAAATGATGGCTACACCTTC. Full variable domain (rest looked up from reference TRBV7-8 and TRBJ1-2): GAGVSQSPRYKVAKRGQDVALRCDPISGHVSLFWYQQALGQGPEFLTYFQNEAQLDKSGLPSDRFFAERPEGSVSTLKIQRTQQEDSAVYLCASSWDRVVNDGYTFGSGTRLTVV.

In this sample, this clonotype turned up many times. The J gene is TRBJ1-5, the V gene TRBV30; 7 bases line up with TRBD1. The V gene's germline CDR1 is GTSNPN and CDR2 SVGIG (reference sequence). The CDR3 is made up of 13 amino acids. The ends lost 2 bases at V and 4 bases at J; junction bases unmatched: 2. The DNA of the CDR3 is TGTGCCTGGAGTCGACAGGGAAATCAGCCCCAGCATTTT. The encoded protein is CAWSRQGNQPQHF.

Many counts were recorded for this clonotype. This sequence joins TRBV28 and TRBJ2-3; the D gene is possibly TRBD1 (6 bases). This CDR3 has 16 amino acids. Germline loops: CDR1 MDHEN, CDR2 SYDVKM. The V and J ends lost 6 bases and 4 bases respectively, with 20 bases between them. The DNA of the CDR3 is TGTGCCAGCAGGCTACAGGGTGGAATTTCCGCAGATACGCAGTATTTT. Its translation is CASRLQGGISADTQYF.

This clonotype was detected only a few times. In DNA form, the CDR3 reads TGCAGTGCTACCACCCGTAGCGGGAGGGGACACACCGGGGAGCTGTTTTTT. Its translation: CSATTRSGRGHTGELFF. This chain uses TRBV20-1 with TRBJ2-2; 11 nucleotides agree with TRBD2. V lost 4 bases and J lost 3; bases outside the gene matches: 10. CDR3 size: 17 residues. The V gene's germline CDR1 is DFQATT and CDR2 SNEGSKA (reference sequence).

This clonotype was detected ten times or more. The V call is TRBV9, the J call TRBJ2-1, with D perhaps assigned TRBD1 or TRBD2 (5 bases each). The V gene lost 4 bases and the J gene lost 0 bases, with 11 bases spanning the gap. The germline CDR1 and CDR2 sequences are SGDLS and YYNGEE. CDR3 length equals 15 residues. CDR3 sequence (DNA): TGTGCCAGCAGCCCGTCTGGGGGCTCCTACAATGAGCAGTTCTTC. Protein: CASSPSGGSYNEQFF.

At least ten counts were recorded for this clonotype. The V and J genes are TRBV11-2 and TRBJ2-5, with 8 bases aligning to TRBD2. The junction had 3 bases not matched to a gene; V was cut back by 2 bases and J by 4 bases. In germline, CDR1 is SGHAT, CDR2 FQNNGV. This CDR3 is built from 14 residues. The CDR3 coding sequence is TGTGCCAGCAGCTTACCTGGGACTAGAGAGACCCAGTACTTC. Translated: CASSLPGTRETQYF.

This clonotype was counted at least ten times. The V and J genes are TRBV20-1 and TRBJ2-1, with 10 bases matching TRBD2. J was trimmed by 7 bases and V by 0 bases; bases with no gene match: 12. Germline CDR1 reads DFQATT; CDR2 reads SNEGSKA (reference sequence). The CDR3 sequence is 17 residues long. The CDR3 sequence: CSARDILAGTLGNEQFF. The CDR3 DNA sequence: TGCAGTGCTAGAGATATACTAGCGGGGACCTTAGGAAATGAGCAGTTCTTC.

This clonotype was observed at least ten times. The chain has TRBV12-3 or TRBV12-4 and TRBJ1-2; D is unclear. Trimming cost V 7 bases and J 8 bases, with 14 bases left between them. The CDR3 has 12 amino acids. This chain's CDR3 is CASTSLTSGYTF. The CDR3 coding sequence is TGTGCCAGCACAAGCCTTACTTCGGGCTACACCTTC.

This clonotype was picked up many times. The J gene is TRBJ2-1, the V gene TRBV12-3 or TRBV12-4; D is possibly TRBD1 (6 bases). The ends were cut back, 5 bases at V and 4 bases at J, with 18 bases in the middle. The CDR3 covers 16 residues. CDR3 protein: CASSALQGGRYNEQFF. CDR3 bases: TGTGCCAGCAGTGCCCTACAGGGTGGCCGGTACAATGAGCAGTTCTTC.

The V and J genes are TRBV29-1 and TRBJ2-5; D is undetermined. Germline V gene data show CDR1 as SQVTM and CDR2 as ANQGSEA. The CDR3 sequence is 12 residues long. Trimming pared 2 bases from V and 4 bases from J, leaving 8 bases between. CDR3 residues: CSVEPRLETQYF. CDR3 in DNA: TGCAGCGTTGAACCTAGACTAGAGACCCAGTACTTC.

This clonotype was detected many times. One end of the junction fails to match germline, which may point to a read error. The chain recombines TRBV25-1 with TRBJ2-3; D may match TRBD1 or TRBD2 (6 bases each). CDR1 MGHDK and CDR2 SYGVNS come from the germline V gene. The CDR3 has 20 residues. CDR3 bases: TGTGCCAACAGTGAATCAGGGGACTGGACCCAGTTAAGATTGTCAGATACGCAGTATTTT. Amino acids: CANSESGDWTQLRLSDTQYF.

This clonotype was seen many times. This rearrangement joins TRBV25-1 to TRBJ1-5, with D hard to call. Looked up from germline, CDR1 is MGHDK and CDR2 is SYGVNS. The CDR3 length is 15 residues. Deletions cut 4 bases from V and 0 bases from J, with 10 bases between. The CDR3 sequence: CASSGNGYSNQPQHF. The CDR3 DNA reads TGTGCCAGCAGTGGGAACGGGTATAGCAATCAGCCCCAGCATTTT.

This clonotype was recorded a few times. This sequence joins TRBV7-9 and TRBJ2-4; TRBD1 might be the D (5 bases). CDR3 length equals 17 residues. CDR1 SEHNR and CDR2 FQNEAQ come from the germline V gene (reference sequence). The V end lost 5 bases, the J end lost 0 bases, and 17 bases lay between the germline ends. The CDR3 DNA is TGTGCCAGCAGCCCGGTGTTTAGGGGCTTAGCCAAAAACATTCAGTACTTC. Amino acid sequence: CASSPVFRGLAKNIQYF.

This clonotype showed up many times. The chain uses TRBV12-3 or TRBV12-4 and TRBJ1-3, with a possible D match to TRBD1 (5 bases). CDR3 length: 14 residues. Trimming took off 7 bases at V and 2 bases at J, with 12 bases between the two ends. The CDR3 DNA sequence: TGTGCCAGCACCGAGACAGTGACTGGAAACACCATATATTTT. Translation gives CASTETVTGNTIYF.

This clonotype was observed a handful of times. J is TRBJ2-2 and V is TRBV7-9; D gene unclear. Germline V gene lookup returns CDR1 SEHNR and CDR2 FQNEAQ (reference sequence). CDR3 length: 14 amino acids. V lost 2 bases to trimming and J lost 0 bases, with 4 bases between them. The CDR3 loop is CASSLQANTGELFF. CDR3 nucleotide sequence: TGTGCCAGCAGCTTACAGGCGAACACCGGGGAGCTGTTTTTT.

This clonotype was recorded a few times. The chain uses TRBV30 and TRBJ1-6, with TRBD1 matching 10 bases. The CDR3 contains 19 residues. V trimming: 1 base; J trimming: 0 bases; junction bases outside the gene matches: 9. Germline CDR1 reads GTSNPN; CDR2 reads SVGIG (reference sequence). DNA for the CDR3: TGTGCCTGGAGTGCAATCCGGACAGGGGGGATCTCCTATAATTCACCCCTCCACTTT. Amino acids: CAWSAIRTGGISYNSPLHF.

This clonotype occurred many times. The chain is built from TRBV7-2 and TRBJ2-1; D perhaps matches TRBD1 (6 bases). V dropped 1 base and J dropped 2 bases, with 15 bases sitting between them. CDR3 size: 17 residues. The V gene's germline CDR1 is SGHTA and CDR2 FQGNSA. DNA for the CDR3: TGTGCCAGCAGCTTAGTTCCCCGAACAGGGACCTACAATGAGCAGTTCTTC. Its protein is CASSLVPRTGTYNEQFF.

As for this clonotype: A much larger clone sits a single nucleotide away, making a read error possible. The chain recombines TRBV5-1 with TRBJ2-3; D call uncertain. Germline CDR1 is SGHRS and CDR2 is YFSETQ. This CDR3 has 14 amino acids. CDR3 sequence reads: CANSLQISTDTQYF. In DNA form, the CDR3 reads TGCGCCAACAGCTTGCAAATTAGCACAGATACGCAGTATTTT.

This clonotype was recorded at least ten times. This chain links TRBV15 with TRBJ2-7; D possibly corresponds to TRBD2 (6 bases). Germline values: CDR1 LNHNV, CDR2 YYDKDF (reference sequence). The CDR3 has 13 amino acids. V lost 3 bases to trimming and J lost 5 bases, with 11 bases between them. The CDR3 DNA reads TGTGCCACCAGCAGGTCGGGGGTACACGAGCAGTACTTC. Amino acids: CATSRSGVHEQYF.

V usage is TRBV7-6 and J usage is TRBJ1-4; D is uncertain. The CDR3 has 12 residues. Looked up from germline, CDR1 is SGHVS and CDR2 is FNYEAQ. V lost 3 bases and J lost 8, with 7 bases in between. The DNA of the CDR3 is TGTGCCAGCAGCTTCGGAAAAGAAAAACTGTTTTTT. Its protein product is CASSFGKEKLFF.